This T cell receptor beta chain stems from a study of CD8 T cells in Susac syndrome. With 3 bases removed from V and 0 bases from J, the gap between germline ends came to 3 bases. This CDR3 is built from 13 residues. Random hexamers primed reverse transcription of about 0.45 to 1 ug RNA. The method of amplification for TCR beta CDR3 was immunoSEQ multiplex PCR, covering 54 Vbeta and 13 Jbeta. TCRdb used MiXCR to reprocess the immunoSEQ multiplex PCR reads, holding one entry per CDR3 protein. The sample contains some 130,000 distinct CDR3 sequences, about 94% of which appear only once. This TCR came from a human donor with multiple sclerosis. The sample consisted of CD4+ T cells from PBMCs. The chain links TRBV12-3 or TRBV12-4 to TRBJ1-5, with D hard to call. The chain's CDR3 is CASSLSSNQPQHF. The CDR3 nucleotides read TGTGCCAGCAGTTTGAGTAGCAATCAGCCCCAGCATTTT.